This TCR beta chain was retrieved from a study of blood T cell repertoires in COVID-19. The table lists this clone with a few counts. This CDR3 is built from 14 residues. Germline values: CDR1 WNHNN, CDR2 SYGVQD (reference sequence). V lost 0 bases and J lost 4, with 9 bases in between. How the authors handled the data: How many nucleated cells were present was estimated from reference gene primer amplification. The protocol was immunoSEQ multiplex PCR, while the TCRdb copy is restricted to in-frame clones and leaves out a portion. From that table come the V and J calls and clone size; the DNA was used to work out D and trimming. The table lists 90,000 to 130,000 clones, about 90% of them singletons.

The sample consisted of peripheral blood. The chain carries TRBV10-1 and TRBJ1-1; possibly TRBD1 for D (5 bases). The TCR sequence derives from a human donor in a cohort sampled during active COVID-19. This chain's CDR3 is CASSESGPGTEAFF. In nucleotides, the CDR3 is TGCGCCAGCAGTGAGTCGGGGCCGGGCACTGAAGCTTTCTTT.